These 28 T cell receptor beta chains came from one sample sequenced in a study of graft-versus-host responses after intestinal transplantation. Some clones are missing from TCRdb's copy, which holds only in-frame ones; the method was immunoSEQ multiplex PCR. The table has about 12,000 clones, around 83% seen once. Material: PBMCs, obtained approximately 120 days after transplant. The receptor set was obtained from a human patient who received an intestinal transplant, so some T cells may come from the graft donor.

The chain combines TRBV5-4 with TRBJ2-7; 7 bases are shared with TRBD1. Germline CDR1 SGHNT, CDR2 YYREEE (reference sequence). CDR3 length: 13 residues. The V segment lost 1 base and the J segment 10 bases; nucleotides outside the gene matches: 8. CDR3 amino acids: CASSLKIGGEQYF. CDR3 DNA sequence: TGTGCCAGCAGCTTGAAGATAGGGGGCGAACAGTACTTC.

The chain couples TRBV29-1 to TRBJ2-7; 7 bases agree with TRBD1. Germline V CDR1 and CDR2: SQVTM, ANQGSEA. CDR3 length: 13 amino acids. The V segment lost 6 bases and the J segment 4 bases; nucleotides outside the gene matches: 9. CDR3 bases: TGCAGCGTAGGCCAGGGGGAGAGGTACGAGCAGTACTTC. Its translation is CSVGQGERYEQYF.

The V call is TRBV19, the J call TRBJ1-1; no definite D call. The V and J ends lost 0 bases and 4 bases respectively, with 12 bases between them. The CDR3 covers 15 residues. The germline V gene has CDR1 LNHDA and CDR2 SQIVND (reference sequence). In DNA form, the CDR3 reads TGTGCCAGTAGTATAGATCCACAGACTTTCACTGAAGCTTTCTTT. This translates into CASSIDPQTFTEAFF.

The V and J genes are TRBV7-6 and TRBJ2-5; TRBD1 matches at 7 bases. Trimming at V came to 7 bases and at J to 2 bases, leaving 4 bases not matched to a gene. The CDR3 is made up of 13 amino acids. CDR1 SGHVS and CDR2 FNYEAQ come from the germline V gene. The CDR3 sequence: CASTQGDQETQYF. The CDR3 nucleotides are TGTGCCAGCACCCAGGGGGATCAAGAGACCCAGTACTTC.

V and J are TRBV7-8 and TRBJ2-3; 12 nucleotides line up with TRBD1. The CDR3 runs 13 residues. Germline trimming cut 6 bases from V and 14 bases from J; bases unmatched to any gene: 9. Germline lookup yields CDR1 SGHVS and CDR2 FQNEAQ. This CDR3 reads CASRPRDRGLVYF. In DNA form, the CDR3 reads TGTGCCAGCAGACCGCGGGACAGGGGGCTGGTGTATTTT.

The chain combines TRBV5-8 with TRBJ1-5; D is ambiguous. The length of the CDR3 is 13 residues. V was clipped by 1 base and J by 4 bases, with 6 bases between them. Germline lookup yields CDR1 SGHTS and CDR2 YDEGEE. The CDR3 here is CASSLNRNQPQHF. The CDR3 region has the DNA TGTGCCAGCAGCTTGAATCGGAATCAGCCCCAGCATTTT.

The rearrangement uses TRBV9 and TRBJ2-3; D could derive from TRBD1 or TRBD2 (6 bases each). The V and J ends lost 4 bases and 0 bases respectively, with 12 bases between them. CDR1 SGDLS and CDR2 YYNGEE come from the germline V gene. The CDR3 extends over 15 amino acids. CDR3 in amino acids: CASSPRGGSTDTQYF. In nucleotides, the CDR3 is TGTGCCAGCAGCCCCAGGGGAGGTAGCACAGATACGCAGTATTTT. The entire variable domain, with the rest obtained from reference TRBV9 and TRBJ2-3, is as follows: DSGVTQTPKHLITATGQRVTLRCSPRSGDLSVYWYQQSLDQGLQFLIQYYNGEERAKGNILERFSAQQFPDLHSELNLSSLELGDSALYFCASSPRGGSTDTQYFGPGTRLTVL.

CDR3 nucleotide sequence: TGTGCCAGCAGCTTAGTTTGGAGGGCCAATCAGCCCCAGCATTTT. Protein: CASSLVWRANQPQHF. The chain recombines TRBV7-8 with TRBJ1-5, with D unresolved. Trimming removed 1 base at V and 3 bases at J, with 10 bases between. Per the germline V gene, CDR1 is SGHVS and CDR2 is FQNEAQ. This CDR3 is built from 15 residues.

The J gene is TRBJ2-1, the V gene TRBV4-1; possibly TRBD2 for D (5 bases). Germline V CDR1 and CDR2: MGHRA, YSYEKL. Trimming removed 0 bases from V and 0 bases from J, with 12 bases in between. The CDR3 runs 17 residues. The CDR3 bases are TGCGCCAGCAGCCAAGACCGGGGAGTCCTCTCCTACAATGAGCAGTTCTTC. This gives the protein CASSQDRGVLSYNEQFF.

The chain is built from TRBV7-6 and TRBJ2-3; 11 bases map to TRBD2. The CDR3 covers 17 residues. From germline, CDR1 is SGHVS and CDR2 FNYEAQ. The V and J ends lost 0 bases and 4 bases, in that order; junction bases with no gene match: 6. The chain's CDR3 is CASSLAPSGRTADTQYF. CDR3 nucleotide sequence: TGTGCCAGCAGCTTAGCACCTAGCGGGAGGACGGCAGATACGCAGTATTTT.

The chain employs TRBV7-9 and TRBJ1-1, with D unresolved. Germline V gene data show CDR1 as SEHNR and CDR2 as FQNEAQ (reference sequence). The CDR3 extends over 15 amino acids. Trimming took 3 bases from V and 1 from J, leaving 12 bases between them. CDR3 in DNA: TGTGCCAGCAGCTTCCGGGAGATCCCGAACACTGAAGCTTTCTTT. It specifies CASSFREIPNTEAFF.

V gene TRBV19 combines with J gene TRBJ2-7; D is tentatively TRBD1 or TRBD2 (5 bases each). The CDR3 is made up of 15 amino acids. Germline V lookup: CDR1 LNHDA, CDR2 SQIVND (reference sequence). V lost 2 bases and J 4 bases, leaving 15 bases between the germline ends. CDR3 nucleotides: TGTGCCAGTAGTATAACCGGGACGACCTATTACGAGCAGTACTTC. Amino acids: CASSITGTTYYEQYF. The full variable domain, rest sourced from reference TRBV19 and TRBJ2-7, is DGGITQSPKYLFRKEGQNVTLSCEQNLNHDAMYWYRQDPGQGLRLIYYSQIVNDFQKGDIAEGYSVSREKKESFPLTVTSAQKNPTAFYLCASSITGTTYYEQYFGPGTRLTVT.

The chain carries TRBV13 and TRBJ2-3, with D unresolved. The CDR3 contains 14 residues. CDR1 is PRHDT and CDR2 is FYEKMQ in the germline V gene (reference sequence). V was shortened by 8 bases and J by 2 bases, with 14 bases between the two germline ends. The CDR3 reads CASGVRNPTDTQYF. For the CDR3, the DNA is TGTGCCAGCGGCGTACGGAATCCCACAGATACGCAGTATTTT.

CDR3 loop: CASKSGLGAKGRDEQYF. The CDR3 region has the DNA TGTGCCAGCAAGAGCGGTTTGGGGGCCAAGGGGAGAGACGAGCAGTACTTC. This chain uses TRBV27 with TRBJ2-7; tentative D call: TRBD1 (6 bases). This CDR3 region has 17 residues. Germline CDR1 is MNHEY and CDR2 is SMNVEV (reference sequence). Trimming cost V 7 bases and J 5 bases, with 27 bases left between them.

This clone is a singleton in its sample. V is TRBV6-5 and J is TRBJ2-7; the D gene is possibly TRBD2 (5 bases). V was trimmed by 2 bases and J by 5 bases, leaving 13 bases between them. The CDR3 totals 14 residues. The germline gives CDR1 MNHEY, CDR2 SVGAGI. The CDR3 DNA reads TGTGCCAGCAGTTACAGCGGCCCTAGGAACGAGCAGTACTTC. It encodes CASSYSGPRNEQYF.

This clone has just a few counts. The chain combines TRBV14 with TRBJ2-1; 8 bases align to TRBD2. The CDR3 is 15 amino acids. J lost 10 bases, V lost 1 base, and 9 bases had no gene match. Germline V gene lookup returns CDR1 SGHDN and CDR2 FVKESK. CDR3 nucleotide sequence: TGTGCCAGCAGCCAAGTCGCCGCGGGGGGAATCGAGCAGTTCTTC. Encoded protein: CASSQVAAGGIEQFF.

The rearrangement uses TRBV9 and TRBJ1-4; D is perhaps TRBD1 (5 bases). Germline CDR1 and CDR2: SGDLS and YYNGEE. The CDR3 length is 16 residues. V gave up 0 bases and J gave up 7 bases, with 16 bases separating them. The CDR3 DNA follows: TGTGCCAGCAGCGTAGCTGGTGGTAGGGGTGGTGAAAAACTGTTTTTT. It translates to CASSVAGGRGGEKLFF.

This clone showed up just once. This rearrangement joins TRBV2 to TRBJ2-7; D possibly corresponds to TRBD2 (5 bases). The CDR3 consists of 13 residues. Germline V lookup: CDR1 SNHLY, CDR2 FYNNEI. The V end was cut by 6 bases, the J end by 4 bases, with 13 bases between. CDR3 DNA: TGTGCCAGCAGCCTCATAGCGCAGTACGAGCAGTACTTC. This sequence encodes CASSLIAQYEQYF.

This chain links TRBV5-1 with TRBJ1-2; D is uncertain. The germline V and J ends were trimmed by 2 bases and 8 bases, with 10 bases remaining between them. The germline V gene has CDR1 SGHRS and CDR2 YFSETQ. The CDR3 spans 12 residues. The CDR3 bases are TGCGCCAGCAGCTTAGACCTTTCCGGCTACACCTTC. As protein: CASSLDLSGYTF.

About this clone itself: One end of the junction does not line up with germline, which may come from a read error. The chain couples TRBV7-7 to TRBJ2-1; the match to TRBD2 covers 13 bases. Germline V gene sequence: CDR1 SSHAT, CDR2 FNYEAQ (reference sequence). CDR3 length: 15 amino acids. DNA of the CDR3: TGTGCTAGCAGCCAAGGGACTAGCGGGAACAATGAGCAGTTCTTC. Translating it yields CASSQGTSGNNEQFF. Combining the CDR3 with reference TRBV7-7 and TRBJ2-1 gives the whole variable domain GAGVSQSPRYKVTKRGQDVTLRCDPISSHATLYWYQQALGQGPEFLTYFNYEAQPDKSGLPSDRFSAERPEGSISTLTIQRTEQRDSAMYRCASSQGTSGNNEQFFGPGTRLTVL.

This chain joins TRBV4-1 and TRBJ2-1, with TRBD2 identical over 9 bases. There are 16 residues in the CDR3. Germline CDR1 MGHRA, CDR2 YSYEKL. V shed 0 bases, J shed 9 bases, and the junction held 9 bases outside the gene matches. CDR3 loop: CASSQDRLAGWSEQFF. The CDR3 DNA reads TGCGCCAGCAGCCAAGATAGGCTAGCGGGGTGGAGTGAGCAGTTCTTC.

The chain recombines TRBV6-4 with TRBJ2-1; 11 bases fit TRBD2. This CDR3 comprises 13 residues. Germline CDR1 MRHNA, CDR2 SNTAGT. Germline trimming cut 6 bases from V and 15 bases from J; bases unmatched to any gene: 10. CDR3 sequence (DNA): TGTGCCAGCAGGTGGGAACTAGCGGGAGAATTGTTCTTC. Amino acid sequence: CASRWELAGELFF.

In this sample, this clone turned up once. The V call is TRBV6-1, the J call TRBJ1-2, with 10 bases identical to TRBD1. The length of the CDR3 is 15 residues. Germline V gene lookup returns CDR1 MNHNS and CDR2 SASEGT. V lost 3 bases and J lost 4; bases outside the gene matches: 5. CDR3 in DNA: TGTGCCAGCAGTGAGGAGACAGGGGGCGTCTATGGCTACACCTTC. Its translation is CASSEETGGVYGYTF.

The chain couples TRBV6-1 to TRBJ1-5, with D possibly being TRBD1 (5 bases). Germline V gene data show CDR1 as MNHNS and CDR2 as SASEGT. This CDR3 has 12 residues. The ends were cut back, 6 bases at V and 11 bases at J, with 14 bases in the middle. The CDR3 here is CASRGGSLTQHF. The CDR3 bases are TGTGCCAGCAGGGGGGGATCATTGACCCAGCATTTT.

This rearrangement joins TRBV5-1 to TRBJ1-2; 7 nucleotides agree with TRBD1. Germline V gene lookup returns CDR1 SGHRS and CDR2 YFSETQ. With 4 bases clipped from V and 4 bases from J, the junction kept 4 bases outside the gene matches. This CDR3 spans 13 amino acids. The CDR3 is CASSEGQFYGYTF. The CDR3 region has the DNA TGCGCCAGCAGCGAGGGACAGTTCTATGGCTACACCTTC.

The rearrangement uses TRBV27 and TRBJ1-2; no definite D call. Between the trimmed V and J ends, which lost 0 bases and 5 bases, there was a span of 10 bases. CDR1 and CDR2 from the germline V gene are MNHEY and SMNVEV (reference sequence). There are 14 residues in the CDR3. CDR3 in amino acids: CASSLSGRNYGYTF. The CDR3 DNA reads TGTGCCAGCAGTTTATCGGGTCGGAATTATGGCTACACCTTC.

The chain links TRBV15 to TRBJ2-1; perhaps TRBD2 as D (5 bases). CDR1 and CDR2 (germline): LNHNV, YYDKDF (reference sequence). Trimming took off 3 bases at V and 6 bases at J, with 18 bases between the two ends. This CDR3 region has 16 residues. CDR3 residues: CATSSRGSGYVNEQFF. The DNA of the CDR3 is TGTGCCACCAGCAGTCGAGGGAGCGGCTATGTCAATGAGCAGTTCTTC.

In its sample, this clone was seen a few times. CDR3 protein: CASSYSKRITEAFF. The CDR3 DNA reads TGTGCCAGCAGTTACTCAAAGAGGATCACTGAAGCTTTCTTT. V usage is TRBV6-6 and J usage is TRBJ1-1; D remains ambiguous. Germline V gene sequence: CDR1 MNHNY, CDR2 SVGAGI (reference sequence). The CDR3 contains 14 residues. The V end was cut by 0 bases, the J end by 4 bases, with 9 bases between.